What follows describes a single TCR beta chain. Its antigen is undetermined. J gave up 4 bases and V 7 bases, and 23 bases lay outside the gene matches. This CDR3 contains 20 residues. The germline V gene has CDR1 MNHEY and CDR2 SMNVEV (reference sequence). This sample was included in a study of cytomegalovirus exposure and HLA in healthy donors. Study-wide results and caveats: A prior analysis recorded that most TCR beta V segments were productive about 87% or about 30% of the time. Reportedly, cytomegalovirus status was diagnosed with high sensitivity and specificity. Later work showed greater clonal expansion in HLA-associated TCR beta chains than in equally common others.

In the PCR, 60 Vbeta and 13 Jbeta primers were used. The assay was immunoSEQ multiplex PCR, and TCRdb's table has in-frame clones only and misses some. The data show some 170,000 clones, with about 81% seen just once and 0.95% to 1% held by the top ten. The clonotype originates from a girl aged 2 to 10 in good health and CMV-seropositive. The rearrangement uses TRBV27 and TRBJ2-2, with 8 bases fitting TRBD2. Sample: PBMCs. CDR3 region: CASTSYSISPTGGGTGELFF. CDR3 nucleotide sequence: TGTGCCAGCACGTCGTACTCCATTTCCCCAACGGGAGGGGGCACCGGGGAGCTGTTTTTT.